The 17 T cell receptor beta chains listed next were all sequenced from one sample in a study of CD8 T cells in ankylosing spondylitis. TCRdb recomputed calls from the 5' RACE reads with MiXCR, one row per CDR3 protein. Of about 360,000 distinct CDR3 sequences listed, about 20% are singletons. The sequencing sample was made of blood, either unsorted or a sorted T cell fraction (not recorded which). These receptor sequences come from a male donor with ankylosing spondylitis or in good health (not recorded which).

The rearrangement uses TRBV20-1 and TRBJ2-1, with a tentative D call TRBD1 (5 bases). Per the germline V gene, CDR1 is DFQATT and CDR2 is SNEGSKA (reference sequence). CDR3 length: 16 residues. V shed 4 bases and J shed 4 bases, with 20 bases lying between them. The DNA of the CDR3 is TGCAGTGCTAAGATATGGGGCAGTTTGGGATACAATGAGCAGTTCTTC. Translation: CSAKIWGSLGYNEQFF.

This chain links TRBV10-3 with TRBJ2-2; D uncertain. This CDR3 region has 14 residues. Germline CDR1 is ENHRY and CDR2 is SYGVKD. Trimming left V 0 bases short and J 6 bases short, with 8 bases between. The CDR3 is CAISESYEAGELFF. The CDR3 DNA reads TGTGCCATCAGTGAGTCCTACGAGGCCGGGGAGCTGTTTTTT.

The genes are TRBV11-1 and TRBJ2-5; 15 nucleotides match TRBD2. CDR3 length equals 19 residues. CDR1 and CDR2 from the germline V gene are SGHAT and FQDESV (reference sequence). Trimming took 7 bases from V and 0 from J; bases not matched to a gene: 12. The CDR3 bases are TGTGCCAGCACCCTTAGCGGGACTAGCGGGGGGCTGTACCAAGAGACCCAGTACTTC. It encodes CASTLSGTSGGLYQETQYF.

This clonotype was detected many times. The chain employs TRBV6-1 and TRBJ2-7; D is uncertain. Trimming took 5 bases from V and 5 from J, leaving 13 bases between them. This CDR3 region has 13 residues. Germline-derived CDR1 and CDR2 are MNHNS and SASEGT. The CDR3 sequence: CASSPGKANEQYF. DNA for the CDR3: TGTGCCAGCAGTCCTGGAAAGGCGAACGAGCAGTACTTC.

The CDR3, as DNA: TGTGCCAGCAGCTCCGAGGGTTCGTCATTCTACGAGCAGTACTTC. Residues: CASSSEGSSFYEQYF. The J gene is TRBJ2-7, the V gene TRBV11-2; the D gene is possibly TRBD2 (5 bases). This CDR3 is built from 15 residues. V was pared by 4 bases and J by 3 bases, with 16 bases between. Germline V gene lookup returns CDR1 SGHAT and CDR2 FQNNGV.

The CDR3, as DNA: TGTGCCAGCAGGGGATCGGACAGAGAAGAGACCCAGTACTTC. This gives the protein CASRGSDREETQYF. The V gene is TRBV12-3 or TRBV12-4, the J gene TRBJ2-5; tentative D call: TRBD1 (6 bases). This CDR3 spans 14 amino acids. Trimming stripped 6 bases from V and 3 bases from J, with 14 bases between.

A word on this clonotype: A read error may account for a junction end that differs from germline. The V and J genes are TRBV11-1 and TRBJ2-7, with 7 bases aligning to TRBD1. This CDR3 is 14 amino acids long. Per the germline V gene, CDR1 is SGHAT and CDR2 is FQDESV (reference sequence). CDR3 loop: CTSRPGQDTYEQYF. The CDR3 nucleotides read TGTACCAGCAGACCCGGACAGGACACCTACGAGCAGTACTTC.

The chain is built from TRBV20-1 and TRBJ2-5, with 8 bases aligning to TRBD2. In germline, CDR1 is DFQATT, CDR2 SNEGSKA (reference sequence). The CDR3 is 12 residues long. Unmatched junction bases numbered 3, after V lost 5 bases and J lost 4 bases. In DNA, the CDR3 is TGCAGTGCTGCCCGGGGGGGAGAGACCCAGTACTTC. This codes for CSAARGGETQYF.

The chain uses TRBV6-1 and TRBJ1-1, with 8 bases fitting TRBD1. The CDR3 is 14 amino acids. With V trimmed by 6 bases and J by 7 bases, 10 bases remained unmatched. From germline, CDR1 is MNHNS and CDR2 SASEGT. The CDR3 protein is CASRGIVQGGEAFF. CDR3 DNA sequence: TGTGCCAGCAGAGGTATAGTACAGGGGGGTGAAGCTTTCTTT.

This clonotype was counted ten times or more. This sequence joins TRBV7-2 and TRBJ2-3; 13 nucleotides line up with TRBD2. Germline trimming cut 4 bases from V and 6 bases from J; bases unmatched to any gene: 4. This CDR3 spans 15 amino acids. Germline V CDR1 and CDR2: SGHTA, FQGNSA. CDR3 nucleotides: TGTGCCAGCAGCTCAGGACTAGCGGGGGCGGATACGCAGTATTTT. Translated: CASSSGLAGADTQYF.

The V gene is TRBV5-4, the J gene TRBJ2-1; TRBD2 aligns across 7 bases. There are 13 residues in the CDR3. Losses at the gene ends were 0 bases for V and 12 bases for J; bases not matched to a gene: 6. CDR1 is SGHNT and CDR2 is YYREEE in the germline V gene (reference sequence). The CDR3 coding sequence is TGTGCCAGCAGCTTGGTTGGGGGGGGTGGGCAGTTCTTC. Protein product: CASSLVGGGGQFF.

A remark on this clonotype: It may be a read error: a sequence one base away is much more abundant. The chain links TRBV7-2 to TRBJ2-2; D remains ambiguous. Trimming stripped 5 bases from V and 3 bases from J, with 4 bases between. This CDR3 region has 12 residues. Germline loops: CDR1 SGHTA, CDR2 FQGNSA. The CDR3 region is CASSGDTGELFF. Written as DNA, the CDR3 is TGTGCCAGCAGCGGGGACACCGGGGAGCTGTTTTTT.

This clonotype was observed once. V is TRBV20-1 and J is TRBJ2-5; 9 bases are shared with TRBD2. V lost 3 bases and J lost 6; bases outside the gene matches: 8. The CDR3 runs to 14 residues. From germline, CDR1 is DFQATT and CDR2 SNEGSKA (reference sequence). The CDR3 reads CSARGASGEKTQYF. The CDR3 DNA sequence: TGCAGTGCTAGGGGGGCTAGCGGGGAGAAGACCCAGTACTTC.

In its sample, this clonotype was seen many times. The chain is built from TRBV20-1 and TRBJ2-1, with D tentatively TRBD1 (6 bases). V lost 3 bases and J lost 3, with 12 bases in between. The CDR3 spans 14 residues. Per the germline V gene, CDR1 is DFQATT and CDR2 is SNEGSKA (reference sequence). CDR3 region: CSARDRTHYNEQFF. CDR3 in DNA: TGCAGTGCTAGGGACAGAACACACTACAATGAGCAGTTCTTC.

This clonotype has more than one count but fewer than ten. V and J are TRBV5-1 and TRBJ2-3; D call uncertain. This CDR3 is 11 amino acids long. Trimming took off 7 bases at V and 8 bases at J, with 11 bases between the two ends. The germline V gene encodes CDR1 SGHRS and CDR2 YFSETQ. The CDR3: CASFLPPTQYF. The CDR3 bases are TGCGCCAGCTTCCTCCCCCCTACGCAGTATTTT.

In its sample, this clonotype was seen many times. V usage is TRBV12-3 or TRBV12-4 and J usage is TRBJ2-7; the D is unclear. The CDR3 totals 15 residues. V was clipped by 1 base and J by 5 bases, with 15 bases between them. DNA for the CDR3: TGTGCCAGCAGTTTAGGGGATCTCACCTACCACGAGCAGTACTTC. Residues: CASSLGDLTYHEQYF.

This chain connects TRBV7-6 to TRBJ2-7; D remains unclear. This CDR3 spans 13 amino acids. Germline V lookup: CDR1 SGHVS, CDR2 FNYEAQ. V was clipped by 1 base and J by 7 bases, with 11 bases between them. The CDR3 DNA is TGTGCCAGCAGCTTAGTGGAGACGGAGGAGCAGTACTTC. It yields the protein CASSLVETEEQYF.